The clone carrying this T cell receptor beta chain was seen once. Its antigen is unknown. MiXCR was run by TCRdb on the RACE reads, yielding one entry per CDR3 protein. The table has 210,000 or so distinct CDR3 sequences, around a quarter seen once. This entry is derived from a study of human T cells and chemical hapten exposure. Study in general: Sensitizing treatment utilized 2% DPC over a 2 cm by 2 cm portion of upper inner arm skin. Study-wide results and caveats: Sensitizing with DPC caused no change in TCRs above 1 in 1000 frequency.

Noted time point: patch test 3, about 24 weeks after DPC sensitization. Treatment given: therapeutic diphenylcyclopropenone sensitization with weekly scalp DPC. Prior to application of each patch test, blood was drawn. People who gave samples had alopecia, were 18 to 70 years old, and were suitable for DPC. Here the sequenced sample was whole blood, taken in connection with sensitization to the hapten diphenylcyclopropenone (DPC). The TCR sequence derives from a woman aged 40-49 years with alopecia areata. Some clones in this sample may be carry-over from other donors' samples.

Here the CDR3 DNA reads TGTGCCAGCAGCTCTGCAGAGACCCAGTACTTC. This translates into CASSSAETQYF. The chain employs TRBV7-2 and TRBJ2-5; D ambiguous. This CDR3 is 11 amino acids long. CDR1 is SGHTA and CDR2 is FQGNSA in the germline V gene. Trimming pared 4 bases from V and 4 bases from J, leaving 4 bases between.